These T cell receptor beta chains were read from a single sample in a study of cytomegalovirus exposure and HLA in healthy donors. Profiling relied on immunoSEQ multiplex PCR, and the TCRdb table lists in-frame clones only, not all of them. The sample's table shows around 65,000 clones. The sequenced sample consisted of PBMCs. The receptors derive from a boy aged 5-17 years in good health and CMV-seronegative. The CDR3 runs from the conserved cysteine through the conserved F or W.

V	J	CDR3
TRBV9	TRBJ2-2	CASSVLIDLNTGELFF
TRBV5-1	TRBJ2-7	CASSLGPPGQAHPSYEQYF
TRBV7-2	TRBJ2-7	CASSLGVVIYEQYF
TRBV18	TRBJ1-1	CASPLPGGGDTEAFF
TRBV5-1	TRBJ2-1	CASSMRGTGAWDEQFF
TRBV6-1	TRBJ1-6	CASSSGTRGSPLHF
TRBV19	TRBJ1-5	CASSLLLGAESLQPQHF
TRBV4-1	TRBJ1-6	CASSQDPDRGQLSSYNSPLHF
TRBV2	TRBJ1-3	CASSVQGNTIYF
TRBV27	TRBJ1-2	CASSSSGTGIGGYTF
TRBV7-2	TRBJ1-5	CASSLVGTGRPQHF
TRBV6-5	TRBJ1-2	CASTQTGGGDGYTF
TRBV27	TRBJ1-4	CASSFVRGGEKLFF
TRBV6-1	TRBJ2-3	CASSEVGGWSTDTQYF
TRBV25-1	TRBJ2-5	CASSDPTAGGPETQYF
TRBV7-2	TRBJ1-1	CASSLVSKGRDTEAFF
TRBV6-5	TRBJ1-5	CASSPSGFDQPQHF
TRBV5-1	TRBJ2-7	CASSPMTGRNEQYF